Shown below are 29 T cell receptor beta chains from a single sample sequenced in a study of CD8 T cells in ankylosing spondylitis. General study findings and limits: Seemingly characteristic of ankylosing spondylitis blood was a TCR beta motif consisting of roughly 8 highly homologous variants.

No antigen has been assigned to these receptors. Each CDR3 protein is one row after TCRdb ran MiXCR on the 5' RACE reads. Counted here are about 220,000 distinct CDR3 sequences, 7.3% occurring once; the ten biggest clones make up 13% to 15%. The sequencing sample was made of blood, either unsorted or a sorted T cell fraction (not recorded which). The receptors originated from a male donor with ankylosing spondylitis.

This clonotype was seen ten or more times. The chain links TRBV6-5 to TRBJ2-2; D remains unclear. Germline V gene sequence: CDR1 MNHEY, CDR2 SVGAGI. CDR3 length: 14 residues. The V end lost 3 bases, the J end lost 1 base, and 6 bases lay between the germline ends. CDR3 protein: CASSYYLNTGELFF. CDR3 DNA sequence: TGTGCCAGCAGTTATTACCTGAACACCGGGGAGCTGTTTTTT.

The rearrangement links TRBV4-3 to TRBJ2-2; 10 bases fit TRBD2. The V segment lost 2 bases and the J segment 6 bases; nucleotides outside the gene matches: 9. CDR1 is LGHNA and CDR2 is YSLEER in the germline V gene. The CDR3 is made up of 17 amino acids. CDR3 nucleotide sequence: TGCGCCAGCAGCCAACTTCTAGCGGGAGAACTATCCGGGGAGCTGTTTTTT. Translating it yields CASSQLLAGELSGELFF.

This clonotype was observed many times. The chain couples TRBV9 to TRBJ2-3; TRBD2 matches 9 bases. The CDR3 length is 16 residues. CDR1 SGDLS and CDR2 YYNGEE come from the germline V gene. V was pared by 0 bases and J by 6 bases, with 8 bases of the junction left unmatched. The CDR3 loop reads CASSVVDSGGGDTQYF. The CDR3 DNA sequence: TGTGCCAGCAGCGTAGTGGATAGCGGGGGAGGTGATACGCAGTATTTT. Full variable domain (rest looked up from reference TRBV9 and TRBJ2-3): DSGVTQTPKHLITATGQRVTLRCSPRSGDLSVYWYQQSLDQGLQFLIQYYNGEERAKGNILERFSAQQFPDLHSELNLSSLELGDSALYFCASSVVDSGGGDTQYFGPGTRLTVL.

A few counts support this clonotype. The rearrangement uses TRBV29-1 and TRBJ2-7; D remains unclear. The ends were cut back, 1 base at V and 3 bases at J, with 19 bases in the middle. CDR1 is SQVTM and CDR2 is ANQGSEA in the germline V gene. This CDR3 comprises 16 residues. CDR3 nucleotide sequence: TGCAGCGTTGAAGCTTCGGGCCTTGGGGTGAACTACGAGCAGTACTTC. As protein: CSVEASGLGVNYEQYF.

This clonotype was counted many times. The chain uses TRBV6-2 or TRBV6-3 and TRBJ1-5; tentatively, D is TRBD1 (5 bases). V was cut by 0 bases and J by 3 bases, with 15 bases left in between. There are 17 residues in the CDR3. Germline V gene sequence: CDR1 MNHEY, CDR2 SVGEGT. Written as DNA, the CDR3 is TGTGCCAGCAGTTACTCTCTTGACAGCTTTTACAATCAGCCCCAGCATTTT. Its protein is CASSYSLDSFYNQPQHF.

This clonotype was observed at least ten times. The chain joins TRBV7-6 to TRBJ2-7; no clear D. This CDR3 has 18 residues. CDR1 SGHVS and CDR2 FNYEAQ come from the germline V gene. The V end lost 1 base, the J end lost 3 bases, and 22 bases lay between the germline ends. The CDR3 bases are TGTGCCAGCAGCTTAGTCTCGGTGGTACACCCGGAGAGCTACGAGCAGTACTTC. As protein: CASSLVSVVHPESYEQYF.

The table lists this clonotype with a few counts. CDR3 in amino acids: CAWSDEGNQPQHF. The CDR3 DNA reads as TGTGCCTGGAGTGACGAGGGCAATCAGCCCCAGCATTTT. V is TRBV30 and J is TRBJ1-5, with D unresolved. The CDR3 spans 13 residues. The germline V and J ends were trimmed by 1 base and 2 bases, with 6 bases remaining between them. Germline V gives CDR1 GTSNPN, CDR2 SVGIG (reference sequence).

This clonotype came up many times. V and J are TRBV4-3 and TRBJ2-1; TRBD1 might be the D (6 bases). The ends were cut back, 0 bases at V and 4 bases at J, with 10 bases in the middle. The CDR3 runs 15 residues. Germline CDR1 is LGHNA and CDR2 is YSLEER. CDR3 coding DNA: TGCGCCAGCAGCCAAGACCGGGACATATACAATGAGCAGTTCTTC. Translation: CASSQDRDIYNEQFF.

This chain uses TRBV28 with TRBJ2-7; tentatively, D is TRBD1 or TRBD2 (5 bases each). The CDR3 consists of 14 residues. Trimming removed 2 bases from V and 2 bases from J, with 10 bases in between. Germline assignment: CDR1 MDHEN and CDR2 SYDVKM. The CDR3 reads CASSLMGRTYEQYF. The CDR3 DNA reads as TGTGCCAGCAGTTTAATGGGACGGACCTACGAGCAGTACTTC.

The table lists this clonotype with many counts. The chain couples TRBV7-2 to TRBJ2-1; 15 positions agree with TRBD2. The V and J ends lost 6 bases and 7 bases, in that order; junction bases with no gene match: 4. Germline values: CDR1 SGHTA, CDR2 FQGNSA. The CDR3 is 15 amino acids. Here the CDR3 DNA reads TGTGCCAGCAGAGGACTAGCGGGAGGGATGAATGAGCAGTTCTTC. It specifies CASRGLAGGMNEQFF.

The chain recombines TRBV3-1 with TRBJ2-2; the match to TRBD2 covers 10 bases. CDR1 LGHDT and CDR2 YNNKEL come from the germline V gene (reference sequence). J gave up 1 base and V 0 bases, and 11 bases lay outside the gene matches. This CDR3 is 20 amino acids long. In DNA, the CDR3 is TGTGCCAGCAGCCAAGATGGACAGGCACTAGCGGGATGGAACACCGGGGAGCTGTTTTTT. Translation: CASSQDGQALAGWNTGELFF.

At least ten counts were recorded for this clonotype. This chain connects TRBV10-2 to TRBJ1-2; D is unresolved. Germline CDR1 is WSHSY and CDR2 is SAAADI. The CDR3 consists of 15 residues. Trimming took off 2 bases at V and 4 bases at J, with 14 bases between the two ends. CDR3 in DNA: TGCGCCAGCAGTGAGGGGAGACGGACCACCTATGGCTACACCTTC. Translating it yields CASSEGRRTTYGYTF.

The gene calls are TRBV6-2 or TRBV6-3 and TRBJ2-7; 9 positions match TRBD1. Germline V CDR1 and CDR2: MNHEY, SVGEGT. Trimming at V came to 7 bases and at J to 1 base, leaving 11 bases not matched to a gene. The CDR3 consists of 16 residues. The DNA of the CDR3 is TGTGCCAGCATTCTTACGGGGGGACAGGGATCCTACGAGCAGTACTTC. Its translation is CASILTGGQGSYEQYF.

This clonotype was detected only a few times. The rearrangement uses TRBV6-2 or TRBV6-3 and TRBJ2-7, with 8 bases fitting TRBD1. The CDR3 is 18 residues long. The V gene's germline CDR1 is MNHEY and CDR2 SVGEGT. V shed 4 bases and J 3 bases; nucleotides not matched to a gene: 17. CDR3 sequence: CASSSPVIRDRGLYEQYF. DNA for the CDR3: TGTGCCAGCAGTTCCCCTGTCATACGAGACAGGGGTCTCTACGAGCAGTACTTC.

This clonotype was seen many times. The V and J genes are TRBV20-1 and TRBJ2-7; 7 bases align to TRBD2. The CDR3 extends over 15 amino acids. J gave up 0 bases and V 6 bases, and 11 bases lay outside the gene matches. CDR1 and CDR2 (germline): DFQATT, SNEGSKA (reference sequence). CDR3 in DNA: TGCAGTGCGGGGGGGGAGCGGGGCTCCTCCTACGAGCAGTACTTC. Translating it yields CSAGGERGSSYEQYF.

This clonotype was seen repeatedly, ten times or more. The chain couples TRBV6-1 to TRBJ2-7, with a possible D match to TRBD1 (6 bases). This CDR3 region has 14 residues. The V gene's germline CDR1 is MNHNS and CDR2 SASEGT. Trimming cost V 3 bases and J 3 bases, with 12 bases left between them. This CDR3 reads CASSDGQILYEQYF. CDR3 bases: TGTGCCAGCAGTGATGGACAGATACTCTACGAGCAGTACTTC.

This clonotype was picked up a small number of times. This sequence joins TRBV6-5 and TRBJ1-1; a weak D match, TRBD1 (5 bases). Germline-derived CDR1 and CDR2 are MNHEY and SVGAGI. Trimming removed 8 bases from V and 4 bases from J, with 8 bases in between. The CDR3 consists of 11 residues. CDR3 residues: CASWDGTEAFF. CDR3 nucleotides: TGTGCCAGCTGGGACGGCACTGAAGCTTTCTTT.

This clonotype was counted at least ten times. V gene TRBV28 combines with J gene TRBJ2-1, with D unresolved. This CDR3 comprises 10 residues. Trimming left V 4 bases short and J 8 bases short, with 3 bases between. Germline CDR1 is MDHEN and CDR2 is SYDVKM. The CDR3, as DNA: TGTGCCAGCAGTTCGGATGAGCAGTTCTTC. Amino acids: CASSSDEQFF.

This clonotype came up a few times. V gene TRBV28 combines with J gene TRBJ2-1, with D possibly being TRBD1 or TRBD2 (6 bases each). Germline V lookup: CDR1 MDHEN, CDR2 SYDVKM. Trimming took off 0 bases at V and 3 bases at J, with 12 bases between the two ends. This CDR3 is 16 amino acids long. CDR3 loop: CASSLWRGAIYNEQFF. The DNA of the CDR3 is TGTGCCAGCAGTTTATGGAGGGGGGCAATCTACAATGAGCAGTTCTTC.

This clonotype has at least ten counts. The chain is built from TRBV7-9 and TRBJ2-3; TRBD2 agrees at 7 bases. Trimming removed 5 bases from V and 0 bases from J; junction bases left unmatched: 5. The CDR3 is 15 amino acids. CDR1 SEHNR and CDR2 FQNEAQ come from the germline V gene (reference sequence). CDR3 in amino acids: CASSRGLPSTDTQYF. The CDR3 DNA reads as TGTGCCAGCAGCCGGGGACTACCCAGCACAGATACGCAGTATTTT.

This clonotype was observed a few times. The chain recombines TRBV7-8 with TRBJ1-2; 10 bases line up with TRBD1. V was clipped by 0 bases and J by 4 bases; unmatched bases: 8. The CDR3 length is 17 residues. Germline CDR1 is SGHVS and CDR2 is FQNEAQ. The DNA of the CDR3 is TGTGCCAGCAGCTTAGCGCCGGGACAGGGGTACGGCTATGGCTACACCTTC. This gives the protein CASSLAPGQGYGYGYTF. The full variable domain, its missing parts supplied by reference TRBV7-8 and TRBJ1-2, is GAGVSQSPRYKVAKRGQDVALRCDPISGHVSLFWYQQALGQGPEFLTYFQNEAQLDKSGLPSDRFFAERPEGSVSTLKIQRTQQEDSAVYLCASSLAPGQGYGYGYTFGSGTRLTVV.

This clonotype appeared many times. V and J are TRBV5-6 and TRBJ1-3; unclear D gene. Germline values: CDR1 SGHDT, CDR2 YYEEEE. The CDR3 loop spans 14 amino acids. The germline V and J ends were trimmed by 1 base and 4 bases, with 9 bases remaining between them. The CDR3 DNA is TGTGCCAGCAGCTTGCTCCTGGGAGGAAACACCATATATTTT. Translated: CASSLLLGGNTIYF. The full variable domain, with the rest looked up from reference TRBV5-6 and TRBJ1-3, is DAGVTQSPTHLIKTRGQQVTLRCSPKSGHDTVSWYQQALGQGPQFIFQYYEEEERQRGNFPDRFSGHQFPNYSSELNVNALLLGDSALYLCASSLLLGGNTIYFGEGSWLTVV.

CDR3 sequence: CSARDNPRSGNTIYF. The CDR3 nucleotides read TGCAGTGCTAGAGATAATCCGCGCTCTGGAAACACCATATATTTT. The chain has TRBV20-1 and TRBJ1-3; D is undetermined. Between the trimmed V and J ends, which lost 0 bases and 0 bases, there was a span of 9 bases. The germline V gene has CDR1 DFQATT and CDR2 SNEGSKA (reference sequence). The CDR3 is 15 amino acids.

This clonotype was seen ten or more times. This chain links TRBV12-3 or TRBV12-4 with TRBJ1-2, with 8 positions matching TRBD1. CDR3 size: 14 residues. Trimming at V came to 6 bases and at J to 2 bases, leaving 5 bases not matched to a gene. The CDR3 protein is CASRTGTGNYGYTF. DNA for the CDR3: TGTGCCAGCAGAACCGGGACAGGAAACTATGGCTACACCTTC.

At least ten counts were recorded for this clonotype. The rearrangement uses TRBV29-1 and TRBJ2-1; D call uncertain. Per germline, CDR1 SQVTM and CDR2 ANQGSEA. The V and J ends lost 4 bases and 5 bases respectively, with 15 bases between them. The CDR3 spans 14 residues. The CDR3 DNA reads TGCAGCGTTGTCGGTCTAAGCGCGAACAATGAGCAGTTCTTC. Translating gives CSVVGLSANNEQFF.

This clonotype has a count of ten or more. The chain combines TRBV11-2 with TRBJ2-1, with D tentatively TRBD2 (7 bases). The CDR3 extends over 15 amino acids. Germline CDR1 reads SGHAT; CDR2 reads FQNNGV. V was clipped by 8 bases and J by 1 base, with 15 bases between them. CDR3 sequence reads: CASCSGGASYNEQFF. For the CDR3, the DNA is TGTGCCAGCTGCAGTGGGGGGGCGTCCTACAATGAGCAGTTCTTC.

This clonotype was found many times. The chain is built from TRBV11-2 and TRBJ2-7, with a possible D match to TRBD2 (6 bases). The germline V gene has CDR1 SGHAT and CDR2 FQNNGV. Trimming shortened V by 7 bases and J by 2 bases, and 18 bases separated the two germline ends. This CDR3 is built from 15 residues. CDR3 DNA sequence: TGTGCCAGCATCGACACAGTGGGGGGAACCTACGAGCAGTACTTC. Protein sequence: CASIDTVGGTYEQYF.

This clonotype was observed a handful of times. The CDR3 DNA reads as TGTGCCAGTAGCGTTCTAGCGGGAAGCTCCTACAATGAGCAGTTCTTC. This sequence encodes CASSVLAGSSYNEQFF. The chain uses TRBV19 and TRBJ2-1, with 9 bases lining up with TRBD2. CDR1 and CDR2 (germline): LNHDA, SQIVND (reference sequence). J gave up 0 bases and V 6 bases, and 6 bases lay outside the gene matches. The CDR3 contains 16 residues.

This clonotype was seen at least ten times. The chain recombines TRBV4-1 with TRBJ1-4; D unclear. The CDR3 has 16 residues. Germline V CDR1 and CDR2: MGHRA, YSYEKL. With 1 base removed from V and 0 bases from J, the gap between germline ends came to 9 bases. This chain's CDR3 is CASSQGPSATNEKLFF. Written as DNA, the CDR3 is TGCGCCAGCAGCCAAGGACCCAGTGCAACTAATGAAAAACTGTTTTTT.